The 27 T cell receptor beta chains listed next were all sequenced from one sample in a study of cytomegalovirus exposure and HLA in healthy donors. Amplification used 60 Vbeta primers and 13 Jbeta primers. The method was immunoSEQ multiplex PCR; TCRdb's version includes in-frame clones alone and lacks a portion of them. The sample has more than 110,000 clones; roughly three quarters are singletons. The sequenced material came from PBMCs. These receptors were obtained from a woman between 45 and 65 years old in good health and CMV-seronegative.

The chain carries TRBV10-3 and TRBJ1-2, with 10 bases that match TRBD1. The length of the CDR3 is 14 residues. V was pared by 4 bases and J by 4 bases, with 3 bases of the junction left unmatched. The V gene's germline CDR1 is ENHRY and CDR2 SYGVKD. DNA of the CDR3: TGTGCCATCAGTGGGGACAGGGGCGGCTATGGCTACACCTTC. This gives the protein CAISGDRGGYGYTF.

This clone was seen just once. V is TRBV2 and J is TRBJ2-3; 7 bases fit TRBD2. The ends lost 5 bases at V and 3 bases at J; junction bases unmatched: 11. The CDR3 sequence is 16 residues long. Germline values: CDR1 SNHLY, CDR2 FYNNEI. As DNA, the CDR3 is TGTGCCAGCAGTCAAAGCGGGGTAAGGTCTACAGATACGCAGTATTTT. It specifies CASSQSGVRSTDTQYF.

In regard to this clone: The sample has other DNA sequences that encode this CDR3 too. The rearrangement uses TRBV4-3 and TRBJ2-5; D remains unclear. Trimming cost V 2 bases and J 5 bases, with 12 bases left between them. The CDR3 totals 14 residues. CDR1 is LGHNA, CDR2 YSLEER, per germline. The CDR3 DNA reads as TGCGCCAGCAGCCAACTAGGCCTCCAGGAGACCCAGTACTTC. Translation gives CASSQLGLQETQYF.

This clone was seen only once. As DNA, the CDR3 is TGTGCCAGCAGTGAAGACGGTAGCACAGATACGCAGTATTTT. Translating gives CASSEDGSTDTQYF. J is TRBJ2-3 and V is TRBV2; no definite D call. The V and J ends lost 1 base and 0 bases respectively, with 5 bases between them. Germline CDR1 is SNHLY and CDR2 is FYNNEI. This CDR3 has 14 amino acids. Looking up the rest from reference TRBV2 and TRBJ2-3 gives the full variable domain: EPEVTQTPSHQVTQMGQEVILRCVPISNHLYFYWYRQILGQKVEFLVSFYNNEISEKSEIFDDQFSVERPDGSNFTLKIRSTKLEDSAMYFCASSEDGSTDTQYFGPGTRLTVL.

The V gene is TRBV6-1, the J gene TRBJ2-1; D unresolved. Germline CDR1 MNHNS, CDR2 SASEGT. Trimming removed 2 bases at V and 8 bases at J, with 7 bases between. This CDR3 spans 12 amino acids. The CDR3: CASSELDYEQFF. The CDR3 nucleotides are TGTGCCAGCAGTGAACTTGACTATGAGCAGTTCTTC.

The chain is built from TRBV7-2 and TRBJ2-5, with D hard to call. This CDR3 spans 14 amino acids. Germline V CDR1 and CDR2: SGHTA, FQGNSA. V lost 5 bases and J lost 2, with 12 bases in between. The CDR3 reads CASSPDMIQETQYF. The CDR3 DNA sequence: TGTGCCAGCAGCCCAGACATGATACAAGAGACCCAGTACTTC.

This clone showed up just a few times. CDR3: CALASAGSSYEQYF. In DNA, the CDR3 is TGTGCTCTGGCCTCGGCGGGGTCCTCCTACGAGCAGTACTTC. The J gene is TRBJ2-7, the V gene TRBV30; perhaps TRBD2 as D (6 bases). Germline CDR1 GTSNPN, CDR2 SVGIG (reference sequence). The CDR3 totals 14 residues.

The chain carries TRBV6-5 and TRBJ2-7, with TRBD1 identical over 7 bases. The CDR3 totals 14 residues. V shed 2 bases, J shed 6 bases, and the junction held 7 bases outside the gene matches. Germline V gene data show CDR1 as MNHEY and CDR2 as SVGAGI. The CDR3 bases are TGTGCCAGCAGTTACCTTGACAGGGTGGGCGAGCAGTACTTC. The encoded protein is CASSYLDRVGEQYF.

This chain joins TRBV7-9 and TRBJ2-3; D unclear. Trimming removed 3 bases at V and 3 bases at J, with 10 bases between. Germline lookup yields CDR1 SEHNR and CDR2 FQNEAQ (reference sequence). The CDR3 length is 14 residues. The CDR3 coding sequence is TGTGCCAGCAGCTTTTTACTACTGACAGATACGCAGTATTTT. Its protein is CASSFLLLTDTQYF.

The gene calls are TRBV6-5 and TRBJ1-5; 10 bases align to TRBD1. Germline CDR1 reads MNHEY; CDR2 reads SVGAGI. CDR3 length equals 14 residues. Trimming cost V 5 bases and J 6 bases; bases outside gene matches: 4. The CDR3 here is CASSGDRGSQPQHF. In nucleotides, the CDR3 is TGTGCCAGCAGTGGGGACAGGGGATCTCAGCCCCAGCATTTT.

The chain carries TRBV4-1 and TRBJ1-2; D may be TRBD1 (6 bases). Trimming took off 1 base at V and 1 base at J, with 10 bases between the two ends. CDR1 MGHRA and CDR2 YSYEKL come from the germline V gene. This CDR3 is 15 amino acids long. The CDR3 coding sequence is TGCGCCAGCAGCCAAGCCTACAGGGTTAACTATGGCTACACCTTC. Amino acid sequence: CASSQAYRVNYGYTF.

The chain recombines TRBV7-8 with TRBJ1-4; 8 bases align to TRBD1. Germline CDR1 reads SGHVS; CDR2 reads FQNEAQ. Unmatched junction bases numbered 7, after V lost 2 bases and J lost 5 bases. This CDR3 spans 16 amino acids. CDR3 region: CASSLKNRGKNEKLFF. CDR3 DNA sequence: TGTGCCAGCAGCTTAAAAAACAGGGGGAAGAATGAAAAACTGTTTTTT.

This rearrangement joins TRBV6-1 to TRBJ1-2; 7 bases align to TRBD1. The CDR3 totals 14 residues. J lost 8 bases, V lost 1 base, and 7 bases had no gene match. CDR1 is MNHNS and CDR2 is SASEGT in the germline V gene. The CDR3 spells CASSEGGGLEGYTF. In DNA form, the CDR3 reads TGTGCCAGCAGTGAAGGAGGGGGCTTGGAGGGCTACACCTTC.

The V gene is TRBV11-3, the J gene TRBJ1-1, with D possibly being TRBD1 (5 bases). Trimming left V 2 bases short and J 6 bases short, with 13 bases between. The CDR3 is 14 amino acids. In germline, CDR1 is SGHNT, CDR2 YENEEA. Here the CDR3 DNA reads TGTGCCAGCAGCTTACTATCGGGGGAACCTGAAGCTTTCTTT. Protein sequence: CASSLLSGEPEAFF.

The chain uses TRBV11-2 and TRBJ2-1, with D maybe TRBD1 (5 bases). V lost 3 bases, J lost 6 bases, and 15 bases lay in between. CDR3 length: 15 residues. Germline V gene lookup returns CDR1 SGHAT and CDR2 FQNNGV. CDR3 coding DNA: TGTGCCAGCAGCTTGGACAACCGAGCCCTCAATGAGCAGTTCTTC. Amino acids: CASSLDNRALNEQFF.

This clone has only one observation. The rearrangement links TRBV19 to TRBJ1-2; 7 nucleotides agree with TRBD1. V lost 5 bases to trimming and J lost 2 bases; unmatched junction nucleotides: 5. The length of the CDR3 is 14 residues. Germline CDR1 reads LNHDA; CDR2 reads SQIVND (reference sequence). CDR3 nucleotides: TGTGCCAGTAGTTATCAGACAGGGAACTATGGCTACACCTTC. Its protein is CASSYQTGNYGYTF.

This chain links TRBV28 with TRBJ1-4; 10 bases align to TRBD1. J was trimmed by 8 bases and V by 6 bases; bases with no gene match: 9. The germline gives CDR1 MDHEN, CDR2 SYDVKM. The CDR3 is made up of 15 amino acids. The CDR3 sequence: CASRPRTGGSEKLFF. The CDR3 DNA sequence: TGTGCCAGCAGACCCCGGACAGGGGGATCAGAAAAACTGTTTTTT. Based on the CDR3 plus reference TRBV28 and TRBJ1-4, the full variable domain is DVKVTQSSRYLVKRTGEKVFLECVQDMDHENMFWYRQDPGLGLRLIYFSYDVKMKEKGDIPEGYSVSREKKERFSLILESASTNQTSMYLCASRPRTGGSEKLFFGSGTQLSVL.

The CDR3 coding sequence is TGTGCCAGCAGCCAAGTGGGAGGTCTGAACACCGGGGAGCTGTTTTTT. This encodes CASSQVGGLNTGELFF. The chain carries TRBV4-2 and TRBJ2-2, with D possibly matching TRBD2 (6 bases). The germline CDR1 and CDR2 sequences are LGHNA and YNFKEQ. Deletions cut 1 base from V and 1 base from J, with 10 bases between. This CDR3 is 16 amino acids long.

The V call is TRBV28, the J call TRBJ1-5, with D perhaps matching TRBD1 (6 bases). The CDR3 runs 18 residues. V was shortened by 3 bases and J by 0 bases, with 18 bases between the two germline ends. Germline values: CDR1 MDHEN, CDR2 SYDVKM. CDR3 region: CASSFGRGRINSNQPQHF. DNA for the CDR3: TGTGCCAGCAGTTTCGGCAGGGGCCGGATTAATAGCAATCAGCCCCAGCATTTT.

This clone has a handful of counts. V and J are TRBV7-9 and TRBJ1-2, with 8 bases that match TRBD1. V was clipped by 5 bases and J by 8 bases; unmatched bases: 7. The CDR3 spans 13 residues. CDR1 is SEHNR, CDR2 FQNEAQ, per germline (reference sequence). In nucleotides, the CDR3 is TGTGCCAGCAGCACTTTACAGGGGGGCGGCTACACCTTC. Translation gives CASSTLQGGGYTF.

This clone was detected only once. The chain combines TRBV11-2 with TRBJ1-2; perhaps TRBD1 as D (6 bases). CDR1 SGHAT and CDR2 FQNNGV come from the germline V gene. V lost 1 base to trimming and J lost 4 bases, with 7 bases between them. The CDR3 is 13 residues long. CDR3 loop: CASSLGTAYGYTF. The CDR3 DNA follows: TGTGCCAGCAGCTTAGGGACAGCCTATGGCTACACCTTC.

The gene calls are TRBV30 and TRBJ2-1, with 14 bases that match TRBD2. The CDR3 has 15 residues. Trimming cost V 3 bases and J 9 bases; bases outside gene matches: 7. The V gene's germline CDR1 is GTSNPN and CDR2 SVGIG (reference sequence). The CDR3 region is CAWRATSGGAGEQFF. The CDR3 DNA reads TGTGCCTGGAGGGCGACTAGCGGGGGGGCCGGTGAGCAGTTCTTC.

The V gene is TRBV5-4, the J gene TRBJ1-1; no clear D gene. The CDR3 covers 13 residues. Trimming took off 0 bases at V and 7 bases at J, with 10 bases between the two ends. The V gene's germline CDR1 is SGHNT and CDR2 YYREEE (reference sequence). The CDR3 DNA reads TGTGCCAGCAGCTTGGATACGGCAGGTGAAGCTTTCTTT. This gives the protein CASSLDTAGEAFF.

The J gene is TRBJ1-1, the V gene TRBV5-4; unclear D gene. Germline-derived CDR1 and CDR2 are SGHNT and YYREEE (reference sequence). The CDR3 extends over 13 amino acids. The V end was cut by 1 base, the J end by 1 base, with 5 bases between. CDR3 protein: CASSLPGNTEAFF. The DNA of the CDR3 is TGTGCCAGCAGCTTGCCAGGGAACACTGAAGCTTTCTTT.

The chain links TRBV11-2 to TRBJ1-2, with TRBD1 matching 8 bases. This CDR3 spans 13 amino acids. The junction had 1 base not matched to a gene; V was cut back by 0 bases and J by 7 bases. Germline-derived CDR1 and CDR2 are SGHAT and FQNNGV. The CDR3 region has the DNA TGTGCCAGCAGCTTAGACAGGGGGCTTGGCTACACCTTC. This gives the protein CASSLDRGLGYTF. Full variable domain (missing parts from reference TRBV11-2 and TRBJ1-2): EAGVAQSPRYKIIEKRQSVAFWCNPISGHATLYWYQQILGQGPKLLIQFQNNGVVDDSQLPKDRFSAERLKGVDSTLKIQPAKLEDSAVYLCASSLDRGLGYTFGSGTRLTVV.

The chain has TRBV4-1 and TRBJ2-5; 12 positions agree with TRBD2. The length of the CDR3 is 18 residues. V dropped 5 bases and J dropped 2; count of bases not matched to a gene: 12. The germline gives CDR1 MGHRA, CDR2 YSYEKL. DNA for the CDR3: TGCGCCAGCAGCATTGGACTAGCGGGGCTGGTTCTACAAGAGACCCAGTACTTC. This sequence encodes CASSIGLAGLVLQETQYF.

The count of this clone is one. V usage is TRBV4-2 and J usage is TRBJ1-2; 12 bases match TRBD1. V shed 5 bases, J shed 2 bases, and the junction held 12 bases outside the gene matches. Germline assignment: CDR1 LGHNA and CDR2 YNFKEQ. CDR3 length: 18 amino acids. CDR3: CASSDNVGQGAPNYGYTF. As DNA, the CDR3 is TGTGCCAGCAGCGATAACGTGGGACAGGGGGCTCCAAACTATGGCTACACCTTC.